This is a list of T cell receptor beta chains from one sample in a study of technical replicates of blood from a handful of donors. Profiled with immunoSEQ multiplex PCR; TCRdb holds only in-frame clones, not every one. The repertoire holds about 73,000 clones, with over 90% as singletons. The specimen sequenced was PBMCs. The receptor source for this set is a human donor in good health. Some clones in this sample may be carry-over from other donors' samples. Both conserved end residues are part of each CDR3. Each record gives: clone size, V gene, D gene, J gene, CDR3 DNA, CDR3 protein. A D gene is named only where the DNA matches it firmly. Some rows have no size entry. The others give once, few or many, or a class for an expanded clone.

clone_size: NA; v_call: TRBV19; d_call: TRBD1; j_call: TRBJ2-5; cdr3_nt: TGTGCCAGTAGTAAGACCAGCGGACAGGGCGGGGAGACCCAGTACTTC; cdr3_aa: CASSKTSGQGGETQYF
clone_size: NA; v_call: TRBV4-3; d_call: TRBD2; j_call: TRBJ2-2; cdr3_nt: TGCGCCAGCAGCCGCGGGGGTTCCGGGGAGCTGTTTTTT; cdr3_aa: CASSRGGSGELFF
clone_size: NA; v_call: TRBV4-1; d_call: NA; j_call: TRBJ2-7; cdr3_nt: TGCGCCAGCAGTCCTGGTTCCGGGACCTACGAGCAGTACTTC; cdr3_aa: CASSPGSGTYEQYF
clone_size: NA; v_call: TRBV2; d_call: NA; j_call: TRBJ2-1; cdr3_nt: TGTGCCAGCAGTGGGGGCAACAACAATGAGCAGTTCTTC; cdr3_aa: CASSGGNNNEQFF
clone_size: NA; v_call: TRBV2; d_call: TRBD1; j_call: TRBJ1-5; cdr3_nt: TGTGCCAGCAGTGAAGGGACAGGGAGGCAGCCCCAGCATTTT; cdr3_aa: CASSEGTGRQPQHF
clone_size: NA; v_call: TRBV9; d_call: TRBD2; j_call: TRBJ2-7; cdr3_nt: TGTGCCAGCAGCGTGGCGACTAGCGGGAGATACGAGCAGTACTTC; cdr3_aa: CASSVATSGRYEQYF
clone_size: NA; v_call: TRBV19; d_call: NA; j_call: TRBJ2-7; cdr3_nt: TGTGCCAGTAGTATCGGGGTGTTCTACGAGCAGTACTTC; cdr3_aa: CASSIGVFYEQYF
clone_size: NA; v_call: TRBV6-5; d_call: NA; j_call: TRBJ2-7; cdr3_nt: TGTGCCAGCAGTTACTCGATCCCGACTAGCTCCTACGAGCAGTACTTC; cdr3_aa: CASSYSIPTSSYEQYF
clone_size: few; v_call: TRBV5-4; d_call: NA; j_call: TRBJ1-1; cdr3_nt: TGTGCCAGCAGCTTGGGACTGATGAACACTGAAGCTTTCTTT; cdr3_aa: CASSLGLMNTEAFF
clone_size: few; v_call: TRBV20-1; d_call: NA; j_call: TRBJ1-1; cdr3_nt: TGCAGTGCTAGTCCCGCTGAAGCTTTCTTT; cdr3_aa: CSASPAEAFF
clone_size: NA; v_call: TRBV4-1; d_call: NA; j_call: TRBJ2-3; cdr3_nt: TGCGCCAGCAGCCAAGACCCTGGCACAGATACGCAGTATTTT; cdr3_aa: CASSQDPGTDTQYF
clone_size: once; v_call: TRBV5-1; d_call: TRBD1; j_call: TRBJ1-2; cdr3_nt: TGCGCCAGCAGCTGGGGACAGGGATATGGCTACACCTTC; cdr3_aa: CASSWGQGYGYTF
clone_size: NA; v_call: TRBV5-3; d_call: TRBD1; j_call: TRBJ1-4; cdr3_nt: TGTGCCACCCGAGGGGATAACAGGGGAGGTGAAAAACTGTTTTTT; cdr3_aa: CATRGDNRGGEKLFF